This is a list of T cell receptor beta chains from one sample in a study of blood T cell repertoires in COVID-19. Generated by immunoSEQ multiplex PCR, the TCRdb table keeps only in-frame clones and is missing some. The sample carries 250,000 to 300,000 clones, roughly 89% recorded once. The sequencing sample was made of peripheral blood. The source is a woman younger than 45 with COVID-19, enrolled during active disease. Both conserved end residues are part of each CDR3. The D gene is left open where the match is weak. Not every row has a clone size; where given, it reads once, few, many or a size class.

-	TRBV19	-	TRBJ2-1	CASSISPSVAAYINEQFF	TGTGCCAGTAGTATATCCCCCTCTGTAGCCGCGTATATCAATGAGCAGTTCTTC
-	TRBV10-3	-	TRBJ1-1	CAISESPGAGTEAFF	TGTGCCATCAGTGAGAGTCCGGGAGCTGGAACTGAAGCTTTCTTT
-	TRBV27	-	TRBJ1-2	CASSFTANYGYTF	TGTGCCAGCAGTTTCACAGCTAACTATGGCTACACCTTC
-	TRBV2	-	TRBJ2-7	CASSALPRGLSYEQYF	TGTGCCAGCAGTGCCCTCCCGCGGGGGCTCTCCTACGAGCAGTACTTC
-	TRBV5-1	-	TRBJ2-1	CASSLEQGRNEQFF	TGCGCCAGCAGCTTGGAACAGGGTAGGAATGAGCAGTTCTTC
TRBD2	TRBV11-2	-	TRBJ2-7	CASSSLAGGPLEQYF	TGTGCCAGCAGCTCCTTAGCGGGGGGGCCCCTTGAGCAGTACTTC
TRBD2	TRBV10-3	-	TRBJ2-1	CAIRTSGGVYNEQFF	TGTGCCATCAGGACAAGCGGGGGGGTTTACAATGAGCAGTTCTTC
TRBD1	TRBV2	few	TRBJ1-6	CASSEWDRNSPLHF	TGTGCCAGCAGTGAATGGGACAGAAATTCACCCCTCCACTTT
TRBD2	TRBV9	-	TRBJ2-5	CASSVTSRGETQYF	TGTGCCAGCAGCGTGACTAGCAGAGGTGAGACCCAGTACTTC
-	TRBV19	-	TRBJ1-6	CASSIGGTSPLHF	TGTGCCAGTAGTATCGGCGGTACCTCACCCCTCCACTTT
TRBD1	TRBV6-5	-	TRBJ1-2	CASSPDRGRGYTF	TGTGCCAGCAGCCCCGACAGGGGACGGGGCTACACCTTC
TRBD1	TRBV10-2	few	TRBJ2-7	CASSEGTASYEQYF	TGCGCCAGCAGTGAAGGGACAGCTTCATACGAGCAGTACTTC
-	TRBV4-2	once	TRBJ1-4	CASSQIPAGEGEKLFF	TGTGCCAGCAGCCAGATCCCAGCCGGGGAGGGTGAAAAACTGTTTTTT
-	TRBV11-2	few	TRBJ2-7	CASSLEWGPAYEQYF	TGTGCCAGCAGCTTAGAGTGGGGGCCTGCCTACGAGCAGTACTTC
TRBD1	TRBV9	many	TRBJ1-3	CASSATGAVGNTIYF	TGTGCCAGCAGCGCGACAGGGGCCGTCGGAAACACCATATATTTT
-	TRBV5-1	-	TRBJ1-1	CASSSRRAMNTEAFF	TGCGCCAGCAGCTCCCGGAGGGCGATGAACACTGAAGCTTTCTTT
-	TRBV1	few	TRBJ2-7	CTSSHQMTGRDEQYF	TGCACCAGCAGCCATCAGATGACAGGGCGGGACGAGCAGTACTTC
-	TRBV6-5	-	TRBJ1-3	CASDLCGVEGTIYF	TGTGCCAGCGACCTCTGTGGAGTGGAGGGGACCATATATTTT
TRBD1	TRBV29-1	-	TRBJ1-2	CSVGTATEPSSYTF	TGCAGCGTGGGGACAGCAACGGAACCCTCTAGCTACACCTTC
-	TRBV30	-	TRBJ2-2	CAWIKQAGELFF	TGTGCCTGGATTAAACAGGCTGGGGAGCTGTTTTTT
TRBD1	TRBV24-1	-	TRBJ2-7	CATSDPNPLDRAPSEQYF	TGTGCCACCAGTGACCCAAATCCCCTGGACAGGGCCCCTTCCGAGCAGTACTTC
TRBD1	TRBV4-2	-	TRBJ2-3	CASSQTGNQGSDTQYF	TGTGCCAGCAGCCAGACAGGGAATCAGGGGTCAGATACGCAGTATTTT
TRBD1	TRBV7-6	-	TRBJ1-2	CASSPGTGVYGYTF	TGTGCCAGCAGCCCCGGGACAGGGGTCTATGGCTACACCTTC
TRBD1	TRBV6-5	-	TRBJ1-2	CASRPGQGKSYGYTF	TGTGCCAGCAGGCCAGGACAGGGGAAGAGCTATGGCTACACCTTC
TRBD2	TRBV9	-	TRBJ2-1	CASSVAASGSSYNEQFF	TGTGCCAGCAGCGTAGCGGCTAGCGGGAGCTCCTACAATGAGCAGTTCTTC
TRBD1	TRBV5-5	-	TRBJ2-5	CASSDRVSGETQYF	TGTGCCAGCAGCGACAGGGTCTCAGGGGAGACCCAGTACTTC
TRBD1	TRBV5-4	once	TRBJ1-2	CASSLYLGTGIGYTF	TGTGCCAGCAGCTTGTATCTTGGGACAGGGATTGGCTACACCTTC
TRBD2	TRBV5-1	-	TRBJ2-1	CASSLALAGGTYNEQFF	TGCGCCAGCAGCTTGGCCCTTGCGGGGGGCACCTACAATGAGCAGTTCTTC
-	TRBV7-7	-	TRBJ2-2	CASSSQGTGELFF	TGTGCCAGCAGCTCCCAGGGTACCGGGGAGCTGTTTTTT
-	TRBV19	-	TRBJ2-1	CARKQLPGQRPYNEQFF	TGTGCCAGAAAGCAACTCCCCGGACAGCGCCCCTACAATGAGCAGTTCTTC
-	TRBV12-3/TRBV12-4	-	TRBJ1-6	CASSDSEDSPLHF	TGTGCCAGCAGTGACAGTGAGGATTCACCCCTCCACTTT
-	TRBV21-1	once	TRBJ2-7	CAMDRVGGEQYF	TGTGCCATGGACAGGGTCGGCGGCGAGCAGTACTTC
TRBD1	TRBV5-4	-	TRBJ1-2	CASSLGGTNYGYTF	TGTGCCAGCAGCTTAGGGGGCACCAACTATGGCTACACCTTC
TRBD1	TRBV19	-	TRBJ1-5	CASSTGTGVGQPQHF	TGTGCCAGTAGTACCGGGACAGGGGTTGGACAGCCCCAGCATTTT
-	TRBV27	-	TRBJ1-2	CASSLSAGSPVGHTF	TGTGCCAGCAGTTTATCGGCCGGGAGTCCGGTTGGCCACACCTTC
-	TRBV7-9	-	TRBJ1-2	CASSSPDSRANYGYTF	TGTGCCAGCAGCTCCCCGGATAGCAGGGCAAACTATGGCTACACCTTC
TRBD1	TRBV6-5	-	TRBJ1-2	CASSSQGALGYTF	TGTGCCAGCAGTTCTCAGGGGGCGCTTGGCTACACCTTC
-	TRBV19	-	TRBJ2-5	CASSPGQWAQYF	TGTGCCAGTAGTCCCGGACAGTGGGCCCAGTACTTC
-	TRBV5-1	-	TRBJ1-2	CASSPWVGEGYTF	TGCGCCAGCAGCCCGTGGGTGGGAGAGGGCTACACCTTC
-	TRBV2	-	TRBJ2-3	CASSEVADTQYF	TGTGCCAGCAGTGAAGTGGCCGATACGCAGTATTTT
-	TRBV29-1	-	TRBJ1-1	CSVGGVANTEAFF	TGCAGCGTTGGGGGGGTGGCCAACACTGAAGCTTTCTTT
-	TRBV5-4	-	TRBJ1-1	CASSSAPGDTEAFF	TGTGCCAGCAGCAGCGCCCCCGGGGACACTGAAGCTTTCTTT
-	TRBV18	-	TRBJ2-7	CASSPPTSYEQYF	TGTGCCAGCTCACCACCGACTAGTTACGAGCAGTACTTC
-	TRBV5-4	-	TRBJ1-2	CASSEDSDYGYTF	TGTGCCAGCAGCGAGGACAGTGACTATGGCTACACCTTC